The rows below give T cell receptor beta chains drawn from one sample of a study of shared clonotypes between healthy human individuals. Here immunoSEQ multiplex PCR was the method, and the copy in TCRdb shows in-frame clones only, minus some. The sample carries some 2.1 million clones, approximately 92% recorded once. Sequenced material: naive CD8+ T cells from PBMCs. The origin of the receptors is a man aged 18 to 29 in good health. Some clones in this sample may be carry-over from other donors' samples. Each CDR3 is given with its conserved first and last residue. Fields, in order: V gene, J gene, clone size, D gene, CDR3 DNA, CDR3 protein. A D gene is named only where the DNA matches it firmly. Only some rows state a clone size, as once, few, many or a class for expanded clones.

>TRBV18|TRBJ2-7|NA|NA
TGTGCCAGCTCACCACCGGGCCCTTACGAGCAGTACTTC
CASSPPGPYEQYF
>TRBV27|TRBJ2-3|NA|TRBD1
TGTGCCAGCAGTTTAACAGGGGCCTACCGGCCCCCCACAGATACGCAGTATTTT
CASSLTGAYRPPTDTQYF
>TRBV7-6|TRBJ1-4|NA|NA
TGTGCCAGCAGCAGGACAGCGTCTAATGAAAAACTGTTTTTT
CASSRTASNEKLFF
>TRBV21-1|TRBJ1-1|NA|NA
TGTGCCAGCAGCAACGTTACCCTGACAGTAGACACTGAAGCTTTCTTT
CASSNVTLTVDTEAFF
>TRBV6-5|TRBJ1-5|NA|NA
TGTGCCAGCAGTTACTCAGTAGAGCATAGCAATCAGCCCCAGCATTTT
CASSYSVEHSNQPQHF
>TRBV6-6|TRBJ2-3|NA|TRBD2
TGTGCCAGCAGTTACTCTCAAGCGGGAGCCACAGATACGCAGTATTTT
CASSYSQAGATDTQYF
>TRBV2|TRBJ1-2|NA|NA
TGTGCCAGCAGTGCGGGAGCAGGGGATGCTGGCTACACCTTC
CASSAGAGDAGYTF
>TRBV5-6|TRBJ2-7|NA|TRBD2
TGTGCCAGCCAACCGGGAGGGAAATCCTACGAGCAGTACTTC
CASQPGGKSYEQYF
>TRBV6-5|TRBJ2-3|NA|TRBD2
TGTGCCAGCAGCCGGACTAGCTGGAGCACAGATACGCAGTATTTT
CASSRTSWSTDTQYF
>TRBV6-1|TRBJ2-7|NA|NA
TGTGCCACCGAAGTAGTACAGGGTGACTACGAGCAGTACTTC
CATEVVQGDYEQYF
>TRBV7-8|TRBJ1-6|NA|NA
TGTGCCAGCAGCCTAGCAGCTGGGGGTGGTTCACCCCTCCACTTT
CASSLAAGGGSPLHF
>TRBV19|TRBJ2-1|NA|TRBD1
TGTGCCAGTAGTATTCAGGGGGCCTCCTACAATGAGCAGTTCTTC
CASSIQGASYNEQFF
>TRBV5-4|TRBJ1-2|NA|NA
TGTGCCAGCAGCTTGTTAGGCGGGGAACTGGGCTACACCTTC
CASSLLGGELGYTF
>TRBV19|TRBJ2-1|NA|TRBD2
TGTGCCAGTAGGGACAGACTAGCGGGAGGGTCCTACAATGAGCAGTTCTTC
CASRDRLAGGSYNEQFF
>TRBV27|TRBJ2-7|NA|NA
TGTGCCAGCAGTTTTATTGGGGGCGAGCAGTACTTC
CASSFIGGEQYF
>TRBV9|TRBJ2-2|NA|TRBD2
TGTGCCAGCAGCGTAGCCCCCGTAGCGGGAGTAGGCACCGGGGAGCTGTTTTTT
CASSVAPVAGVGTGELFF
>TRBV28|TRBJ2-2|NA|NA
TGTGCCAGCAGTTTACGGATAGGCGCCGGGGAGCTGTTTTTT
CASSLRIGAGELFF
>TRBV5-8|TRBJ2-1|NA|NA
TGTGCCAGCAGCGAGTTCCTACCGAACAATGAGCAGTTCTTC
CASSEFLPNNEQFF
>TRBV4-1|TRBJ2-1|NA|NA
TGCGCCAGCAGGGTGGAGGGGATCACCTCGGGTGAGCAGTTCTTC
CASRVEGITSGEQFF
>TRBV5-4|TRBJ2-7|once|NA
TGTGCCAGCAGCTTGGCCTCGGTCCGCTTCGTCGGCGAGCAGTACTTC
CASSLASVRFVGEQYF
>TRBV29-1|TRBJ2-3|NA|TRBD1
TGCAGCGTCTGGACAGGCGAGGCGCAGTATTTT
CSVWTGEAQYF
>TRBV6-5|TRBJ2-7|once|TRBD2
TGTGCCAGCAGTTACTCGGGAGGGGAAAGAGGCTACGAGCAGTACTTC
CASSYSGGERGYEQYF
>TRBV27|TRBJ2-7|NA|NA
TGTGCCAGCAGTTTCACTGTGGGCTCCTACGAGCAGTACTTC
CASSFTVGSYEQYF
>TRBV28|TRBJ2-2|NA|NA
TGTGCCAGCAGTTCCATAGACTGGGGGGAAAATACCGGGGAGCTGTTTTTT
CASSSIDWGENTGELFF
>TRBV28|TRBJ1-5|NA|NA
TGTGCCAGCAGTCGCAGGGTTAGCAATCAGCCCCAGCATTTT
CASSRRVSNQPQHF
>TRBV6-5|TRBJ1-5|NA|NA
TGTGCCAGCAGTTACGGTCCGAATCAGCCCCAGCATTTT
CASSYGPNQPQHF
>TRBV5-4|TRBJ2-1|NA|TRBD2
TGTGCCAGCAGCCCCCTTAGCGGGAGGGCAAATGAGCAGTTCTTC
CASSPLSGRANEQFF
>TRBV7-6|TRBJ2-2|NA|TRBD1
TGTGCCAGCAGCTCCCGAGGACAGGGGCCCGGGGAGCTGTTTTTT
CASSSRGQGPGELFF
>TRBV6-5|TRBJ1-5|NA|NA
TGTGCCAGCAGTTACGGACCGCTCGATAGCAATCAGCCCCAGCATTTT
CASSYGPLDSNQPQHF
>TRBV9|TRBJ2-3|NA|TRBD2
TGTGCCAGCAGCTCCACCGGACTAGCGGGAGGCTTCGGAGATACGCAGTATTTT
CASSSTGLAGGFGDTQYF
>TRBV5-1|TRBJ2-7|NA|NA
TGCGCCAGCAGCTTAACCCGTGGGGGCGGTACCTACGAGCAGTACTTC
CASSLTRGGGTYEQYF
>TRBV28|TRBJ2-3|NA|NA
TGTGCCAGCAGTTTATCCGGGGATACAGATACGCAGTATTTT
CASSLSGDTDTQYF
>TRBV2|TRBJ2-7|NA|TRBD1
TGTGCCAGCAGTGACTACAGGGGAACGGGGGAGCAGTACTTC
CASSDYRGTGEQYF
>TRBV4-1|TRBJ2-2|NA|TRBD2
TGCGCCAGCGCTGGGGGGGCTAGCGGGCACACCGGGGAGCTGTTTTTT
CASAGGASGHTGELFF
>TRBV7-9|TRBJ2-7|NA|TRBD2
TGTGCCAGCAGCTTAGATAGAGCTAGCGGCCCTATCTCCCCCTACGAGCAGTACTTC
CASSLDRASGPISPYEQYF
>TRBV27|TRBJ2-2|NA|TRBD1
TGTGCCAGCCGACAGGGTCCTGGCACCGGGGAGCTGTTTTTT
CASRQGPGTGELFF
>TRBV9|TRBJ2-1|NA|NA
TGTGCCAGCAGCGCAAAAGGAGTCTTCCCGAGTAATGAGCAGTTCTTC
CASSAKGVFPSNEQFF
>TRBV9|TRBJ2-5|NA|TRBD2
TGTGCCAGCAGCGTAGCCTCTAGCGGGAGGAGGGAGACCCAGTACTTC
CASSVASSGRRETQYF
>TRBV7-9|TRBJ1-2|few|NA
TGTGCCAGCAGCCCCCTTCCCCGGACAGTAGATGGCTACACCTTC
CASSPLPRTVDGYTF
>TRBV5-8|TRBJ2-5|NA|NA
TGTGCCAGCAGCGTGGTAACGGGTCGGAGGCAGACCCAGTACTTC
CASSVVTGRRQTQYF
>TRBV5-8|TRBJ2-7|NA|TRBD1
TGTGCCAGCAGCGTACACACAGGGGGAAACTCCTACGAGCAGTACTTC
CASSVHTGGNSYEQYF
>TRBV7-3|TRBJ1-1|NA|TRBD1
TGTGCCAGCAGCCAGACAGGGACCAACACTGAAGCTTTCTTT
CASSQTGTNTEAFF
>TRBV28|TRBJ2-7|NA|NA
TGTGCCAGCAGTTTTCCTTGGGACGCAGGCGAGCAGTACTTC
CASSFPWDAGEQYF
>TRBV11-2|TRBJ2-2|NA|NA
TGTGCCAGCAGCTCCCGCGACACCGGGGAGCTGTTTTTT
CASSSRDTGELFF
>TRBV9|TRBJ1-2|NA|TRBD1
TGTGCCAGCAGCGCATCCGGGACAGGGAGATCCAACTATGGCTACACCTTC
CASSASGTGRSNYGYTF
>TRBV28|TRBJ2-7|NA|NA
TGTGCCAGCAGCAGTTGGGACGAGCAGTACTTC
CASSSWDEQYF
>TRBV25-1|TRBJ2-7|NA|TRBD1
TGTGCCAGCAATCCAATCTGGAGGACAGGCGACCCTGAGCAGTACTTC
CASNPIWRTGDPEQYF
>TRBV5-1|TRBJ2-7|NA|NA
TGCGCCAGCAGCCCCCAGGGGTCCTACGAGCAGTACTTC
CASSPQGSYEQYF
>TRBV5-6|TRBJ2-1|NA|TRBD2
TGTGCCAGCAGCTTGGGCGGGGGATTCTACAATGAGCAGTTCTTC
CASSLGGGFYNEQFF
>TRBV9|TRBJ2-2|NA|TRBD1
TGTGCCAGCAGCACCCGACAGGGGAACACCGGGGAGCTGTTTTTT
CASSTRQGNTGELFF
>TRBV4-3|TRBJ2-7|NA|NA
TGCGCCAGCAGCCCGCGGAGGGGATACGAGCAGTACTTC
CASSPRRGYEQYF
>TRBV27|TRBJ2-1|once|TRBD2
TGTGCCAGCAGTCAACCGGGACTAGCTTTATATGAGCAGTTCTTC
CASSQPGLALYEQFF
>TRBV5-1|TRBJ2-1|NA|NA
TGCGCCAGCAGCTTGTACGCTGGTGGCTCCTACAATGAGCAGTTCTTC
CASSLYAGGSYNEQFF
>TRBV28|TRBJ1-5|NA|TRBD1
TGTGCCAGCATGGCAGACAGGGCTGGACGGAGGCCCCAGCATTTT
CASMADRAGRRPQHF
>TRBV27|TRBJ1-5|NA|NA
TGTGCCAGCAGTTTTAGTGGCAGCAGTCAGCCCCAGCATTTT
CASSFSGSSQPQHF
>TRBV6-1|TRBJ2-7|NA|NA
TGTGCCAGCAGTCCAACAGGGTTTTTAGCCTACGAGCAGTACTTC
CASSPTGFLAYEQYF
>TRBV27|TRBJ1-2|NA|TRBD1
TGTGCCAGCAGCCTAAGCCGGGACAGGGCCTATGGCTACACCTTC
CASSLSRDRAYGYTF
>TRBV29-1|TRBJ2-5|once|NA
TGCAGCGCTGACTATCGGCAGACCCAGTACTTC
CSADYRQTQYF
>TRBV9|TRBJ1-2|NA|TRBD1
TGTGCCAGCAGCGTGGGACAGGGGGACTGGTATGGCTACACCTTC
CASSVGQGDWYGYTF
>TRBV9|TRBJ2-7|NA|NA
TGTGCCAGCAGCGAAGGGGACTCCTCCTACGAGCAGTACTTC
CASSEGDSSYEQYF